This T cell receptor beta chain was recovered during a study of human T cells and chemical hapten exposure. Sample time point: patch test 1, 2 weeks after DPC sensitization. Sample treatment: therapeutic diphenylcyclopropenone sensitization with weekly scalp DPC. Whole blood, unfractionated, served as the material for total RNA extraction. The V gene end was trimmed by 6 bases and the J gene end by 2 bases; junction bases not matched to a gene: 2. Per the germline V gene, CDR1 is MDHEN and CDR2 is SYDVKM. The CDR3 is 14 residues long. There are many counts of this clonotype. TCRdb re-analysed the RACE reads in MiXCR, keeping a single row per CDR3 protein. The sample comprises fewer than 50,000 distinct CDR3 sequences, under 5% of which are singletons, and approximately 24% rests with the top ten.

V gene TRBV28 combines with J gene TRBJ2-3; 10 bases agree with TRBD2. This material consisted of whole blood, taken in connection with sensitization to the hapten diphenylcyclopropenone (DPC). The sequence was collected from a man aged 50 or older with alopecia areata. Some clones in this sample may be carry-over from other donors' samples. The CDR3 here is CASSGLAVTDTQYF. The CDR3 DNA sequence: TGTGCCAGCAGCGGACTAGCGGTCACAGATACGCAGTATTTT.